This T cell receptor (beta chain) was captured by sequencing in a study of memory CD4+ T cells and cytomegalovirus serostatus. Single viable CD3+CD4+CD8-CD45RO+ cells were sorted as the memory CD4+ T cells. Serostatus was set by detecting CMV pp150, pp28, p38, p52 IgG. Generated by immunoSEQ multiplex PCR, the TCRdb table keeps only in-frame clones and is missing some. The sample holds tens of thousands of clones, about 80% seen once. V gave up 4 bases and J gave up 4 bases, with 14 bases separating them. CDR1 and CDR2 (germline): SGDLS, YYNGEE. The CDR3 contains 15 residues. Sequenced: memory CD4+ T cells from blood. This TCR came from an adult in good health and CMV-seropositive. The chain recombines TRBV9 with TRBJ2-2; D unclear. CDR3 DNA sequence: TGTGCCAGCAGCTCTCAAACGGCCGTCACCGGGGAGCTGTTTTTT. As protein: CASSSQTAVTGELFF.